Below are 29 T cell receptor beta chains sequenced from a single sample in a study of shared clonotypes between healthy human individuals. Measured with immunoSEQ multiplex PCR; TCRdb has only the in-frame clones, and not every one. Here the sample spans just over 2,000,000 clones, roughly 95% being singletons. Sequences were obtained from naive CD4+ T cells sorted from blood. The subset denotes: CD45RA+ positively selected. The receptor source for this set is a man between 18 and 35 years old in good health.

This clone was seen a few times. This rearrangement joins TRBV30 to TRBJ2-5; D not certain. Per germline, CDR1 GTSNPN and CDR2 SVGIG (reference sequence). Trimming shortened V by 6 bases and J by 0 bases, and 14 bases separated the two germline ends. CDR3 size: 14 residues. The CDR3 protein is CACRSDMYQETQYF. For the CDR3, the DNA is TGTGCCTGTCGGAGTGATATGTACCAAGAGACCCAGTACTTC.

This chain links TRBV6-1 with TRBJ1-6; no reliable D call. V lost 6 bases and J lost 8, with 8 bases in between. Germline values: CDR1 MNHNS, CDR2 SASEGT. The CDR3 runs 12 residues. In DNA form, the CDR3 reads TGTGCCAGCAGACTTGGGGATTCACCCCTCCACTTT. Its translation: CASRLGDSPLHF.

In its sample, this clone was seen once. The rearrangement uses TRBV28 and TRBJ2-7, with 8 bases fitting TRBD2. J lost 1 base, V lost 5 bases, and 7 bases had no gene match. The CDR3 is made up of 15 amino acids. In germline, CDR1 is MDHEN, CDR2 SYDVKM. The CDR3 loop reads CASSSRRGGSYEQYF. CDR3 coding DNA: TGTGCCAGCAGTAGTAGACGGGGGGGATCCTACGAGCAGTACTTC. The variable domain in full, completed from reference TRBV28 and TRBJ2-7, reads DVKVTQSSRYLVKRTGEKVFLECVQDMDHENMFWYRQDPGLGLRLIYFSYDVKMKEKGDIPEGYSVSREKKERFSLILESASTNQTSMYLCASSSRRGGSYEQYFGPGTRLTVT.

The chain couples TRBV7-6 to TRBJ2-5, with 9 bases matching TRBD2. This CDR3 spans 20 amino acids. Germline values: CDR1 SGHVS, CDR2 FNYEAQ. The J segment lost 4 bases and the V segment lost 6 bases, leaving 24 bases of the junction unmatched. This CDR3 reads CASRSYLWGELAGSSETQYF. CDR3 in DNA: TGTGCCAGCAGGTCTTACCTGTGGGGGGAACTAGCGGGCTCCTCAGAGACCCAGTACTTC.

This clone was recorded once. The V gene is TRBV30, the J gene TRBJ1-5, with D possibly TRBD1 on 5 matching bases. This CDR3 contains 14 residues. CDR1 and CDR2 from the germline V gene are GTSNPN and SVGIG (reference sequence). Trimming cost V 5 bases and J 7 bases, with 18 bases left between them. The CDR3 region has the DNA TGTGCCTGGGAAGAGGGAGGGGCAGGCCAGCCCCAGCATTTT. Residues: CAWEEGGAGQPQHF.

This sequence joins TRBV9 and TRBJ1-4, with a tentative D call TRBD1 (5 bases). The CDR3 has 16 amino acids. Trimming left V 0 bases short and J 8 bases short, with 17 bases between. CDR1 SGDLS and CDR2 YYNGEE come from the germline V gene. CDR3 coding DNA: TGTGCCAGCAGCGTAGCTACGGGGCAGGGTGGCGAAAAACTGTTTTTT. Encoded protein: CASSVATGQGGEKLFF.

V usage is TRBV9 and J usage is TRBJ2-4; 9 bases are shared with TRBD1. V gave up 4 bases and J gave up 6 bases; unmatched junction bases: 11. The germline CDR1 and CDR2 sequences are SGDLS and YYNGEE. This CDR3 comprises 16 residues. The CDR3 spells CASSPDPGTGLNIQYF. The CDR3, as DNA: TGTGCCAGCAGCCCTGACCCCGGGACAGGGTTAAACATTCAGTACTTC. The full variable domain, completed using reference TRBV9 and TRBJ2-4, is DSGVTQTPKHLITATGQRVTLRCSPRSGDLSVYWYQQSLDQGLQFLIQYYNGEERAKGNILERFSAQQFPDLHSELNLSSLELGDSALYFCASSPDPGTGLNIQYFGAGTRLSVL.

The chain uses TRBV25-1 and TRBJ2-7; TRBD1 aligns across 7 bases. This CDR3 spans 16 amino acids. Germline values: CDR1 MGHDK, CDR2 SYGVNS. The V gene end was trimmed by 4 bases and the J gene end by 0 bases; junction bases not matched to a gene: 9. The CDR3 sequence is CASSGFDRVTSYEQYF. The CDR3 nucleotides read TGTGCCAGCAGTGGCTTCGACAGGGTCACCTCCTACGAGCAGTACTTC.

On this clone: In the same sample, other DNA sequences code for this CDR3. The rearrangement links TRBV2 to TRBJ2-7; D might be TRBD1 (6 bases). Trimming stripped 6 bases from V and 2 bases from J, with 8 bases between. This CDR3 is 12 amino acids long. CDR1 and CDR2 from the germline V gene are SNHLY and FYNNEI. The CDR3 DNA reads as TGTGCCAGCAGACAGGGAGCCTACGAGCAGTACTTC. This gives the protein CASRQGAYEQYF. Based on the CDR3 plus reference TRBV2 and TRBJ2-7, the full variable domain is EPEVTQTPSHQVTQMGQEVILRCVPISNHLYFYWYRQILGQKVEFLVSFYNNEISEKSEIFDDQFSVERPDGSNFTLKIRSTKLEDSAMYFCASRQGAYEQYFGPGTRLTVT.

This clone was counted a single time. This sequence joins TRBV18 and TRBJ1-5; no reliable D call. V was cut by 2 bases and J by 5 bases, with 10 bases left in between. The germline V gene encodes CDR1 KGHSH and CDR2 LQKENI. The CDR3 is made up of 14 amino acids. CDR3 sequence: CASSPMSTDQPQHF. In nucleotides, the CDR3 is TGTGCCAGCTCACCAATGAGTACCGATCAGCCCCAGCATTTT.

The chain has TRBV5-1 and TRBJ1-4; 7 bases map to TRBD1. The CDR3 loop spans 17 amino acids. CDR1 and CDR2 (germline): SGHRS, YFSETQ. J lost 4 bases, V lost 1 base, and 10 bases had no gene match. The CDR3 coding sequence is TGCGCCAGCAGCTTGTCGGACCCGGGACAGAGTAATGAAAAACTGTTTTTT. This encodes CASSLSDPGQSNEKLFF.

This sequence joins TRBV7-2 and TRBJ2-7; 8 nucleotides match TRBD2. This CDR3 contains 15 residues. The J segment lost 2 bases and the V segment lost 4 bases, leaving 7 bases of the junction unmatched. The germline gives CDR1 SGHTA, CDR2 FQGNSA. The CDR3 is CASSSEPGLAYEQYF. The CDR3 region has the DNA TGTGCCAGCAGCTCCGAACCGGGACTAGCCTACGAGCAGTACTTC.

The rearrangement links TRBV7-9 to TRBJ2-5; 12 nucleotides agree with TRBD2. Trimming took 5 bases from V and 2 from J; bases not matched to a gene: 6. Germline CDR1 reads SEHNR; CDR2 reads FQNEAQ (reference sequence). This CDR3 comprises 16 residues. The chain's CDR3 is CASSLLGLAGQETQYF. CDR3 nucleotide sequence: TGTGCCAGCAGCCTACTAGGACTAGCGGGGCAAGAGACCCAGTACTTC. The variable domain in full, with the rest retrieved from reference TRBV7-9 and TRBJ2-5, is DTGVSQNPRHKITKRGQNVTFRCDPISEHNRLYWYRQTLGQGPEFLTYFQNEAQLEKSRLLSDRFSAERPKGSFSTLEIQRTEQGDSAMYLCASSLLGLAGQETQYFGPGTRLLVL.

Worth noting for this clone: Different DNA sequences within this sample yield the same CDR3. The V gene is TRBV2, the J gene TRBJ2-7; D remains unclear. Germline V gene data show CDR1 as SNHLY and CDR2 as FYNNEI. V gave up 0 bases and J gave up 4 bases, with 4 bases separating them. This CDR3 is 12 amino acids long. The CDR3 region is CASSEARYEQYF. DNA for the CDR3: TGTGCCAGCAGTGAAGCTAGGTACGAGCAGTACTTC. The full variable domain, in which reference TRBV2 and TRBJ2-7 provide the parts outside the CDR3, is EPEVTQTPSHQVTQMGQEVILRCVPISNHLYFYWYRQILGQKVEFLVSFYNNEISEKSEIFDDQFSVERPDGSNFTLKIRSTKLEDSAMYFCASSEARYEQYFGPGTRLTVT.

The count of this clone is one. The CDR3 DNA follows: TGTGCCAGCAGCCCCCGGGGACAGACCACTGAAGCTTTCTTT. Its translation: CASSPRGQTTEAFF. V gene TRBV9 combines with J gene TRBJ1-1, with 7 positions matching TRBD1. CDR1 is SGDLS, CDR2 YYNGEE, per germline. V lost 4 bases to trimming and J lost 4 bases; unmatched junction nucleotides: 7. The CDR3 runs 14 residues.

This chain connects TRBV6-1 to TRBJ1-1; D is ambiguous. V gave up 6 bases and J gave up 4 bases, with 9 bases separating them. The CDR3 consists of 12 residues. Germline V gives CDR1 MNHNS, CDR2 SASEGT. Written as DNA, the CDR3 is TGTGCCAGCAGGTGGACGGTCACTGAAGCTTTCTTT. It translates to CASRWTVTEAFF.

V and J are TRBV4-3 and TRBJ2-3; D ambiguous. The CDR3 has 14 residues. Germline V gene sequence: CDR1 LGHNA, CDR2 YSLEER. V lost 0 bases and J 2 bases, leaving 6 bases between the germline ends. The DNA of the CDR3 is TGCGCCAGCAGCCAAGACAAAATCACAGATACGCAGTATTTT. Translation: CASSQDKITDTQYF.

This clone was seen once. This chain joins TRBV5-1 and TRBJ2-1; possibly TRBD1 for D (6 bases). The germline CDR1 and CDR2 sequences are SGHRS and YFSETQ. V was cut by 1 base and J by 0 bases, with 8 bases left in between. The CDR3 runs to 15 residues. The DNA of the CDR3 is TGCGCCAGCAGCTTGTTGGGGGCCTCCTACAATGAGCAGTTCTTC. This codes for CASSLLGASYNEQFF.

This sequence joins TRBV19 and TRBJ1-2; no firm D call. CDR1 is LNHDA and CDR2 is SQIVND in the germline V gene (reference sequence). The CDR3 extends over 14 amino acids. The V end was cut by 3 bases, the J end by 1 base, with 9 bases between. The CDR3 nucleotides are TGTGCCAGTAGTATGATGTCGGTTAACTATGGCTACACCTTC. Translating it yields CASSMMSVNYGYTF. The full variable domain, rest sourced from reference TRBV19 and TRBJ1-2, is DGGITQSPKYLFRKEGQNVTLSCEQNLNHDAMYWYRQDPGQGLRLIYYSQIVNDFQKGDIAEGYSVSREKKESFPLTVTSAQKNPTAFYLCASSMMSVNYGYTFGSGTRLTVV.

This rearrangement joins TRBV10-1 to TRBJ2-2; D possibly corresponds to TRBD1 (6 bases). The CDR3 length is 13 residues. CDR1 WNHNN and CDR2 SYGVQD come from the germline V gene (reference sequence). The V and J ends lost 6 bases and 11 bases respectively, with 16 bases between them. Here the CDR3 DNA reads TGCGCCAGCAGCCAAAGGAACAGGGTCGAGCTGTTTTTT. Residues: CASSQRNRVELFF.

J is TRBJ2-1 and V is TRBV10-1; a weak D match, TRBD1 (5 bases). This CDR3 is built from 13 residues. V was cut by 2 bases and J by 8 bases, with 10 bases left in between. Germline V gene sequence: CDR1 WNHNN, CDR2 SYGVQD (reference sequence). Here the CDR3 DNA reads TGCGCCAGCAGTGAGCCAGGGCTCGATGAGCAGTTCTTC. Translating gives CASSEPGLDEQFF.

The chain has TRBV6-1 and TRBJ2-7; 8 nucleotides match TRBD1. The CDR3 runs to 14 residues. CDR1 is MNHNS and CDR2 is SASEGT in the germline V gene. The V and J ends lost 2 bases and 2 bases, in that order; junction bases with no gene match: 2. The CDR3: CASSEQQGAYEQYF. In nucleotides, the CDR3 is TGTGCCAGCAGTGAACAACAGGGGGCCTACGAGCAGTACTTC.

The chain uses TRBV5-4 and TRBJ2-3, with 12 bases fitting TRBD2. CDR3 length: 20 amino acids. CDR1 SGHNT and CDR2 YYREEE come from the germline V gene (reference sequence). The ends lost 3 bases at V and 4 bases at J; junction bases unmatched: 18. CDR3 in DNA: TGTGCCAGCAGCTCATCGACTAGCGGGAGAATGGGATTATGGGCAGATACGCAGTATTTT. This encodes CASSSSTSGRMGLWADTQYF.

Concerning this clone: At one end the junction does not follow the germline gene, possibly because of a read error. The sample holds other DNA sequences that translate to the same CDR3. V and J are TRBV10-1 and TRBJ2-3, with 12 bases fitting TRBD1. Germline assignment: CDR1 WNHNN and CDR2 SYGVQD (reference sequence). The CDR3 is made up of 15 amino acids. CDR3 bases: TGCGCCAGCAGCCCCGGGACAGGGGGCACGGATACGCAGTATTTT. This codes for CASSPGTGGTDTQYF.

This chain joins TRBV2 and TRBJ2-2; 7 bases map to TRBD2. Germline CDR1 and CDR2: SNHLY and FYNNEI. V dropped 10 bases and J dropped 2; count of bases not matched to a gene: 10. The CDR3 is 15 amino acids. DNA of the CDR3: TGTGCCACCCCTCCCCCGGGGGGAAACACCGGGGAGCTGTTTTTT. Translation: CATPPPGGNTGELFF. Looking up the rest from reference TRBV2 and TRBJ2-2 gives the full variable domain: EPEVTQTPSHQVTQMGQEVILRCVPISNHLYFYWYRQILGQKVEFLVSFYNNEISEKSEIFDDQFSVERPDGSNFTLKIRSTKLEDSAMYFCATPPPGGNTGELFFGEGSRLTVL.

The chain couples TRBV5-4 to TRBJ2-5; no firm D call. Germline V gives CDR1 SGHNT, CDR2 YYREEE (reference sequence). CDR3 length: 13 residues. Trimming removed 0 bases from V and 5 bases from J, with 8 bases in between. CDR3 protein: CASSLDHGETQYF. Here the CDR3 DNA reads TGTGCCAGCAGCTTGGACCACGGGGAGACCCAGTACTTC.

The chain employs TRBV28 and TRBJ2-2; possibly TRBD2 for D (5 bases). Trimming took off 4 bases at V and 4 bases at J, with 16 bases between the two ends. CDR1 and CDR2 from the germline V gene are MDHEN and SYDVKM. The CDR3 is 16 residues long. CDR3 protein: CASSSGSTPGTGELFF. The CDR3 DNA sequence: TGTGCCAGCAGTTCGGGGTCCACTCCGGGCACCGGGGAGCTGTTTTTT.

The CDR3 DNA follows: TGTGCCAGCAGCAAGGGACTACGTGGCGATACGCAGTATTTT. It specifies CASSKGLRGDTQYF. The chain combines TRBV7-3 with TRBJ2-3, with 7 bases fitting TRBD2. Germline-derived CDR1 and CDR2 are SGHTA and FQGTGA. Trimming cost V 5 bases and J 6 bases; bases outside gene matches: 8. The CDR3 is made up of 14 amino acids.

The chain links TRBV27 to TRBJ1-6; the D gene is possibly TRBD1 (5 bases). This CDR3 has 15 residues. Trimming took off 8 bases at V and 9 bases at J, with 20 bases between the two ends. Germline loops: CDR1 MNHEY, CDR2 SMNVEV (reference sequence). In DNA, the CDR3 is TGTGCCAGCTCAGTTGGGGACTTCCCCAGTTCACCCCTCCACTTT. As protein: CASSVGDFPSSPLHF.